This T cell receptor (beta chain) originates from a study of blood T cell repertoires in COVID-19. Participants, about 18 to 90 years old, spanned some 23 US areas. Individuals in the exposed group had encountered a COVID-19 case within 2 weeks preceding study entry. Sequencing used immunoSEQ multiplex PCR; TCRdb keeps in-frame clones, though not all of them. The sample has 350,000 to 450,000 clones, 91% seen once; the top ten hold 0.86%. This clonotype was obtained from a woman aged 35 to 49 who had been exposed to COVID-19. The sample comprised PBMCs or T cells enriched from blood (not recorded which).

Here the CDR3 reads CATSDSDSSYNEQFF. CDR3 nucleotides: TGTGCCACCAGTGATTCTGACAGCTCCTACAATGAGCAGTTCTTC. The chain combines TRBV24-1 with TRBJ2-1; the D gene is possibly TRBD1 (5 bases). The CDR3 sequence is 15 residues long. The ends were cut back, 2 bases at V and 0 bases at J, with 7 bases in the middle. The V gene's germline CDR1 is KGHDR and CDR2 SFDVKD.